One T cell receptor (beta chain) is described in this entry. Its matching antigen is unknown. The data are from a study of cytomegalovirus exposure and HLA in healthy donors. Study conclusions and caveats: In a later analysis, an Asian-associated ancestry cluster reportedly showed fewer N-insertions than the roughly 700-donor mean.

PCR was performed using 60 Vbeta and 13 Jbeta primers. Profiled with immunoSEQ multiplex PCR; TCRdb holds only in-frame clones, not every one. Of some 160,000 clones in the sample, 65% to 80% were seen once. Germline V gives CDR1 MNHEY, CDR2 SVGAGI. The CDR3 is 14 residues long. V was pared by 0 bases and J by 3 bases, with 0 bases of the junction left unmatched. The sample consisted of PBMCs. The receptor's source is a woman in her thirties or forties in good health and CMV-seropositive. V gene TRBV6-5 combines with J gene TRBJ2-5; 8 positions agree with TRBD1. CDR3 DNA: TGTGCCAGCAGTTACTCGACAGGGGAAGAGACCCAGTACTTC. This sequence encodes CASSYSTGEETQYF.